These 17 T cell receptor beta chains were all obtained from the same sample, sequenced in a study of OX40 agonist ivuxolimab in advanced cancers. TCRdb keeps only in-frame clones here, not all; method: immunoSEQ multiplex PCR. The table lists around 84,000 clones, 84% of them singletons. The specimen comprised CD4+ or CD8+ T cells sorted from blood, sampled in a trial of the OX40 agonist ivuxolimab. Receptor source: an adult with an advanced solid tumor such as melanoma, head and neck, liver or kidney cancer.

This chain joins TRBV7-8 and TRBJ1-1, with 9 bases fitting TRBD1. The V gene end was trimmed by 5 bases and the J gene end by 10 bases; junction bases not matched to a gene: 2. Germline V gene data show CDR1 as SGHVS and CDR2 as FQNEAQ. The CDR3 length is 11 residues. CDR3 residues: CASSGGQGAFF. CDR3 bases: TGTGCCAGCAGCGGGGGACAGGGAGCTTTCTTT.

This clone was seen only a few times. The V gene is TRBV19, the J gene TRBJ2-4, with D perhaps matching TRBD1 or TRBD2 (6 bases each). The CDR3 is 16 residues long. Germline V gene lookup returns CDR1 LNHDA and CDR2 SQIVND (reference sequence). The V gene lost 3 bases and the J gene lost 1 base, with 13 bases spanning the gap. The chain's CDR3 is CASSISPGAAKNIQYF. The CDR3 region has the DNA TGTGCCAGTAGTATTTCCCCGGGGGCGGCCAAAAACATTCAGTACTTC.

The chain joins TRBV28 to TRBJ2-5; D is undetermined. This CDR3 contains 13 residues. CDR1 and CDR2 from the germline V gene are MDHEN and SYDVKM. V was pared by 5 bases and J by 2 bases, with 9 bases between. In DNA, the CDR3 is TGTGCCAGCAGTCTGGGTACTCAAGAGACCCAGTACTTC. This translates into CASSLGTQETQYF. The full variable domain, completed using reference TRBV28 and TRBJ2-5, is DVKVTQSSRYLVKRTGEKVFLECVQDMDHENMFWYRQDPGLGLRLIYFSYDVKMKEKGDIPEGYSVSREKKERFSLILESASTNQTSMYLCASSLGTQETQYFGPGTRLLVL.

This clone was detected once. The chain is built from TRBV18 and TRBJ1-5; D may be TRBD1 (5 bases). The V end was cut by 4 bases, the J end by 6 bases, with 19 bases between. CDR3 length equals 16 residues. CDR1 KGHSH and CDR2 LQKENI come from the germline V gene. The CDR3 DNA reads TGTGCCAGCTCACTCGAAGGCGGGACGGTTGGTCAGCCCCAGCATTTT. It yields the protein CASSLEGGTVGQPQHF.

The chain joins TRBV4-3 to TRBJ2-3, with 15 bases identical to TRBD2. V gave up 4 bases and J gave up 0 bases; unmatched junction bases: 8. Looked up from germline, CDR1 is LGHNA and CDR2 is YSLEER. The CDR3 sequence is 19 residues long. DNA for the CDR3: TGCGCCAGCAGCCGGGGACTAGCGGGAGGTCTTTATAGCACAGATACGCAGTATTTT. Translated, it gives CASSRGLAGGLYSTDTQYF.

This sequence joins TRBV18 and TRBJ2-5; 10 bases are shared with TRBD2. With 3 bases clipped from V and 4 bases from J, the junction kept 8 bases outside the gene matches. This CDR3 has 16 residues. CDR1 KGHSH and CDR2 LQKENI come from the germline V gene. For the CDR3, the DNA is TGTGCCAGCTCACCCTTCAGCGGGGGGGCTGGAGAGACCCAGTACTTC. Its translation: CASSPFSGGAGETQYF.

The V and J genes are TRBV4-3 and TRBJ1-4; D might be TRBD1 (6 bases). CDR1 is LGHNA, CDR2 YSLEER, per germline. V gave up 4 bases and J gave up 3 bases, with 12 bases separating them. This CDR3 region has 15 residues. The CDR3 reads CASSREGQANEKLFF. Here the CDR3 DNA reads TGCGCCAGCAGCCGAGAGGGACAAGCTAATGAAAAACTGTTTTTT.

This clone has a handful of counts. The chain employs TRBV7-2 and TRBJ2-1; D remains unclear. The CDR3 contains 12 residues. The ends were cut back, 1 base at V and 6 bases at J, with 4 bases in the middle. Germline CDR1 and CDR2: SGHTA and FQGNSA. This chain's CDR3 is CASSLVANEQFF. CDR3 bases: TGTGCCAGCAGCTTAGTAGCCAATGAGCAGTTCTTC.

CDR3 amino acids: CSVYPRTAESSGANVLTF. CDR3 nucleotide sequence: TGCAGCGTTTATCCGAGGACAGCCGAGAGCTCTGGGGCCAACGTCCTGACTTTC. This chain joins TRBV29-1 and TRBJ2-6, with TRBD1 as a possible D gene (6 bases). CDR1 and CDR2 from the germline V gene are SQVTM and ANQGSEA. Trimming took 5 bases from V and 0 from J, leaving 20 bases between them. The CDR3 is 18 residues long. Full variable domain (outside the CDR3, taken from reference TRBV29-1 and TRBJ2-6): SAVISQKPSRDICQRGTSLTIQCQVDSQVTMMFWYRQQPGQSLTLIATANQGSEATYESGFVIDKFPISRPNLTFSTLTVSNMSPEDSSIYLCSVYPRTAESSGANVLTFGAGSRLTVL.

The chain uses TRBV5-1 and TRBJ1-1; the D gene is possibly TRBD1 (5 bases). There are 16 residues in the CDR3. Per germline, CDR1 SGHRS and CDR2 YFSETQ. Deletions cut 4 bases from V and 4 bases from J, with 20 bases between. The CDR3 nucleotides are TGCGCCAGCAGCCCAGCGCCCCCGGGGGGTGGCACTGAAGCTTTCTTT. It encodes CASSPAPPGGGTEAFF. Supplemented by reference TRBV5-1 and TRBJ1-1, the full variable domain reads KAGVTQTPRYLIKTRGQQVTLSCSPISGHRSVSWYQQTPGQGLQFLFEYFSETQRNKGNFPGRFSGRQFSNSRSEMNVSTLELGDSALYLCASSPAPPGGGTEAFFGQGTRLTVV.

The chain uses TRBV5-1 and TRBJ1-1, with 9 bases that match TRBD1. CDR3 length equals 14 residues. The J segment lost 6 bases and the V segment lost 5 bases, leaving 8 bases of the junction unmatched. Germline V lookup: CDR1 SGHRS, CDR2 YFSETQ. CDR3 region: CASRLGQGKAEAFF. The DNA for the CDR3 is TGCGCCAGCAGACTAGGACAGGGGAAGGCTGAAGCTTTCTTT.

The rearrangement joins TRBV7-2 to TRBJ2-7, with D unclear. The germline V gene encodes CDR1 SGHTA and CDR2 FQGNSA. This CDR3 has 12 amino acids. V was trimmed by 7 bases and J by 3 bases, leaving 10 bases between them. CDR3 loop: CASTPRGYEQYF. The DNA for the CDR3 is TGTGCCAGCACCCCTCGTGGCTACGAGCAGTACTTC.

V and J are TRBV7-9 and TRBJ1-5; no reliable D call. This CDR3 region has 15 residues. The germline V gene encodes CDR1 SEHNR and CDR2 FQNEAQ (reference sequence). V lost 5 bases and J lost 4, with 15 bases in between. The CDR3 bases are TGTGCCAGCAGCGCTAGAGGTGACGATAATCAGCCCCAGCATTTT. The encoded protein is CASSARGDDNQPQHF.

This chain joins TRBV6-6 and TRBJ2-7, with D hard to call. The V end was cut by 0 bases, the J end by 3 bases, with 12 bases between. Germline V CDR1 and CDR2: MNHNY, SVGAGI (reference sequence). The CDR3 covers 15 residues. As DNA, the CDR3 is TGTGCCAGCAGTTACTCAGGGATTCCCGGCTACGAGCAGTACTTC. It encodes CASSYSGIPGYEQYF.

The CDR3 sequence: CASSQVGITSYNEQFF. The CDR3, as DNA: TGCGCCAGCAGCCAAGTTGGTATCACGTCCTACAATGAGCAGTTCTTC. The V call is TRBV4-1, the J call TRBJ2-1; no clear D. Germline V gene sequence: CDR1 MGHRA, CDR2 YSYEKL. V was shortened by 1 base and J by 1 base, with 11 bases between the two germline ends. CDR3 length equals 16 residues.

This rearrangement joins TRBV5-4 to TRBJ2-1; D possibly corresponds to TRBD2 (6 bases). V was cut by 3 bases and J by 1 base, with 17 bases left in between. The V gene's germline CDR1 is SGHNT and CDR2 YYREEE (reference sequence). The CDR3 has 17 residues. In DNA form, the CDR3 reads TGTGCCAGCAGCTCGTACTTAGCGGAGGATTCCTACAATGAGCAGTTCTTC. Translation: CASSSYLAEDSYNEQFF.

V gene TRBV6-1 combines with J gene TRBJ2-7, with D perhaps matching TRBD1 (5 bases). Trimming removed 0 bases from V and 3 bases from J, with 12 bases in between. The CDR3 totals 15 residues. CDR1 MNHNS and CDR2 SASEGT come from the germline V gene. CDR3 residues: CASSEAIGQLYEQYF. Written as DNA, the CDR3 is TGTGCCAGCAGTGAAGCCATCGGACAACTCTACGAGCAGTACTTC.